Shown below are 29 T cell receptor beta chains from a single sample sequenced in a study of T cell repertoires in cytomegalovirus infection. Using its own MiXCR run on the reads, TCRdb lists one record per CDR3 protein. Of 560,000 or so distinct CDR3 sequences in the sample, about 15% are singletons; the top ten hold roughly a quarter. The specimen sequenced was CD8+ T cells from PBMCs. The receptor set was obtained from a human donor in good health (CMV status not recorded). Some clones in this sample may be carry-over from other donors' samples.

The chain employs TRBV24-1 and TRBJ2-5, with D maybe TRBD1 (6 bases). Deletions cut 3 bases from V and 8 bases from J, with 21 bases between. The CDR3 is 16 residues long. The V gene's germline CDR1 is KGHDR and CDR2 SFDVKD. Here the CDR3 DNA reads TGTGCCACCAGTGATCCGCCCTCGGACAGTGGAGGCACCCAGTACTTC. Translating it yields CATSDPPSDSGGTQYF.

Details on this clonotype: This may stem from a read error, because a much larger clone lies one nucleotide away. The chain links TRBV7-6 to TRBJ2-1; D not resolved. The length of the CDR3 is 15 residues. Deletions cut 8 bases from V and 0 bases from J, with 14 bases between. The germline V gene has CDR1 SGHVS and CDR2 FNYEAQ. The CDR3 region has the DNA TGTGCCAGCGACCGGTCGGAGAGCTCCTACAATGAGCAGTTCTTC. Amino acid sequence: CASDRSESSYNEQFF.

This clonotype was detected a few times. The CDR3: CASSVSGGASEAFF. The CDR3 coding sequence is TGTGCCAGCAGCGTATCAGGGGGTGCCAGTGAAGCTTTCTTT. The V call is TRBV9, the J call TRBJ1-1; 7 bases align to TRBD1. CDR1 and CDR2 from the germline V gene are SGDLS and YYNGEE. The ends lost 1 base at V and 7 bases at J; junction bases unmatched: 7. This CDR3 is built from 14 residues.

This clonotype turned up a few times. The gene calls are TRBV9 and TRBJ2-1, with TRBD2 matching over 10 bases. Germline V gives CDR1 SGDLS, CDR2 YYNGEE. After removal of 0 bases from V and 8 bases from J, the junction contained 11 bases not matched to a gene. CDR3 length equals 17 residues. The CDR3 sequence is CASSVGGLAGATDEQFF. The DNA for the CDR3 is TGTGCCAGCAGCGTAGGGGGCCTAGCGGGAGCAACCGATGAGCAGTTCTTC.

The V and J genes are TRBV13 and TRBJ1-1, with 9 bases aligning to TRBD1. CDR1 PRHDT and CDR2 FYEKMQ come from the germline V gene (reference sequence). Germline trimming cut 5 bases from V and 3 bases from J; bases unmatched to any gene: 10. CDR3 length: 16 residues. The CDR3 protein is CASSRTGGAEYTEAFF. The CDR3 DNA reads as TGTGCCAGCAGCCGCACAGGGGGCGCAGAGTACACTGAAGCTTTCTTT.

This clonotype has a handful of counts. This rearrangement joins TRBV7-6 to TRBJ1-4; 9 positions match TRBD1. V dropped 6 bases and J dropped 0; count of bases not matched to a gene: 2. This CDR3 has 15 residues. CDR1 and CDR2 (germline): SGHVS, FNYEAQ. DNA of the CDR3: TGTGCCAGCAGGGGACAGGGAGCAACTAATGAAAAACTGTTTTTT. It codes for CASRGQGATNEKLFF.

This sequence joins TRBV27 and TRBJ2-2; D is uncertain. This CDR3 spans 18 amino acids. Germline V gene sequence: CDR1 MNHEY, CDR2 SMNVEV (reference sequence). V was shortened by 4 bases and J by 0 bases, with 18 bases between the two germline ends. CDR3 loop: CASSSTSLVFANTGELFF. CDR3 bases: TGTGCCAGCAGTTCAACTTCGCTAGTGTTCGCGAACACCGGGGAGCTGTTTTTT.

Points on this clonotype: The junction departs from germline at one end; a sequencing error may be responsible. V usage is TRBV2 and J usage is TRBJ2-3, with a possible D match to TRBD1 (5 bases). The CDR3 consists of 10 residues. CDR1 is SNHLY and CDR2 is FYNNEI in the germline V gene. The CDR3: CTRAADTQYF. As DNA, the CDR3 is TGTACCAGGGCGGCGGATACGCAGTATTTT.

The chain couples TRBV5-1 to TRBJ2-5; 7 bases fit TRBD1. The CDR3 is made up of 16 amino acids. Germline-derived CDR1 and CDR2 are SGHRS and YFSETQ. Germline trimming cut 3 bases from V and 3 bases from J; bases unmatched to any gene: 11. CDR3 sequence: CASSSVPGQLKETQYF. The CDR3 region has the DNA TGCGCCAGCAGCTCGGTCCCGGGACAGCTTAAAGAGACCCAGTACTTC.

This clonotype showed up many times. The chain has TRBV7-2 and TRBJ1-6; TRBD1 might be the D (5 bases). CDR3 length: 16 amino acids. Germline V gene data show CDR1 as SGHTA and CDR2 as FQGNSA. The ends were cut back, 1 base at V and 10 bases at J, with 17 bases in the middle. CDR3 DNA: TGTGCCAGCAGCTTAGGGAGCAGGGCGAGAAGCTCACCCCTCCACTTT. It specifies CASSLGSRARSSPLHF.

The V and J genes are TRBV29-1 and TRBJ1-2, with D possibly matching TRBD1 (6 bases). The germline V and J ends were trimmed by 6 bases and 10 bases, with 24 bases remaining between them. This CDR3 spans 14 amino acids. The germline V gene has CDR1 SQVTM and CDR2 ANQGSEA. CDR3 amino acids: CSVWGDTGYHVYTF. CDR3 DNA sequence: TGCAGCGTATGGGGGGACACCGGGTATCATGTCTACACCTTC.

The table lists this clonotype with a few counts. The genes are TRBV27 and TRBJ1-4; D gene uncertain. Germline V gives CDR1 MNHEY, CDR2 SMNVEV (reference sequence). This CDR3 comprises 13 residues. V lost 10 bases and J lost 10, with 19 bases in between. For the CDR3, the DNA is TGTGCCACCTCTGGGAGCGAGTCTGGAAAACTGTTTTTT. This codes for CATSGSESGKLFF.

This clonotype was picked up a small number of times. The V call is TRBV27, the J call TRBJ2-7, with TRBD1 matching over 7 bases. The germline V gene encodes CDR1 MNHEY and CDR2 SMNVEV (reference sequence). CDR3 length equals 11 residues. With 5 bases clipped from V and 9 bases from J, the junction kept 4 bases outside the gene matches. CDR3 sequence reads: CASSGAGGQYF. CDR3 DNA: TGTGCCAGCAGTGGGGCAGGGGGGCAGTACTTC.

This sequence joins TRBV2 and TRBJ1-5, with 10 bases identical to TRBD1. The CDR3 loop spans 17 amino acids. Trimming took 3 bases from V and 1 from J; bases not matched to a gene: 6. Germline CDR1 reads SNHLY; CDR2 reads FYNNEI. This CDR3 is CASSDWDRGYSNQPQHF. The CDR3 coding sequence is TGTGCCAGCAGTGACTGGGACAGGGGTTACAGCAATCAGCCCCAGCATTTT.

This clonotype has at least ten counts. This chain uses TRBV7-9 with TRBJ1-2; D perhaps matches TRBD1 (5 bases). The V gene's germline CDR1 is SEHNR and CDR2 FQNEAQ (reference sequence). CDR3 length equals 15 residues. The germline V and J ends were trimmed by 0 bases and 2 bases, with 10 bases remaining between them. For the CDR3, the DNA is TGTGCCAGCAGCTTAGCGCTGGAGGGGAACTATGGCTACACCTTC. It translates to CASSLALEGNYGYTF.

This clonotype is a singleton in its sample. The rearrangement joins TRBV2 to TRBJ2-3, with D uncertain. Trimming took 1 base from V and 5 from J, leaving 10 bases between them. CDR1 is SNHLY, CDR2 FYNNEI, per germline. This CDR3 has 14 amino acids. The CDR3 region is CASSEGQAVDTQYF. CDR3 bases: TGTGCCAGCAGTGAAGGTCAGGCCGTAGATACGCAGTATTTT.

In its sample, this clonotype was seen many times. The chain uses TRBV6-5 and TRBJ1-2, with 9 bases fitting TRBD1. Germline V gene lookup returns CDR1 MNHEY and CDR2 SVGAGI. The CDR3 covers 15 residues. Trimming at V came to 2 bases and at J to 4 bases, leaving 5 bases not matched to a gene. CDR3 coding DNA: TGTGCCAGCAGTTACGCCATGACAGGGGGCTATGGCTACACCTTC. Its translation is CASSYAMTGGYGYTF.

This clonotype appeared many times. The chain combines TRBV24-1 with TRBJ2-1; TRBD1 matches 8 bases. The ends lost 4 bases at V and 2 bases at J; junction bases unmatched: 3. The CDR3 runs 15 residues. The germline V gene encodes CDR1 KGHDR and CDR2 SFDVKD. The CDR3 DNA follows: TGTGCCACCAGTGACCAGGGGGCTACCTACAATGAGCAGTTCTTC. Translating gives CATSDQGATYNEQFF.

The sample holds many counts of this clonotype. This chain connects TRBV7-2 to TRBJ1-5; the match to TRBD1 covers 7 bases. Germline loops: CDR1 SGHTA, CDR2 FQGNSA. J gave up 3 bases and V 3 bases, and 5 bases lay outside the gene matches. This CDR3 spans 15 amino acids. In DNA form, the CDR3 reads TGTGCCAGCAGCTTTTCAGGGGGTATCAATCAGCCCCAGCATTTT. Translation gives CASSFSGGINQPQHF.

This chain joins TRBV7-9 and TRBJ2-3, with 8 bases matching TRBD2. Germline V lookup: CDR1 SEHNR, CDR2 FQNEAQ (reference sequence). V dropped 3 bases and J dropped 12; count of bases not matched to a gene: 8. The CDR3 sequence is 13 residues long. The DNA of the CDR3 is TGTGCCAGCAGCTTTGAAGTAGCGGGATTTCAGTATTTT. It specifies CASSFEVAGFQYF.

This clonotype was seen repeatedly, ten times or more. V gene TRBV7-9 combines with J gene TRBJ1-5; unclear D gene. Germline V CDR1 and CDR2: SEHNR, FQNEAQ (reference sequence). The CDR3 consists of 13 residues. V was shortened by 3 bases and J by 3 bases, with 6 bases between the two germline ends. The CDR3 region has the DNA TGTGCCAGCAGCTTCTCAGTCAATCAGCCCCAGCATTTT. Amino acid sequence: CASSFSVNQPQHF.

This clonotype was observed many times. V and J are TRBV28 and TRBJ2-1, with D perhaps TRBD2 (7 bases). Germline-derived CDR1 and CDR2 are MDHEN and SYDVKM. Deletions cut 2 bases from V and 0 bases from J, with 14 bases between. The CDR3 sequence is 17 residues long. The CDR3 is CASSLEGGRVSYNEQFF. CDR3 nucleotide sequence: TGTGCCAGCAGTTTAGAGGGGGGGCGTGTCTCCTACAATGAGCAGTTCTTC.

This clonotype occurred many times. This rearrangement joins TRBV10-2 to TRBJ2-1, with D possibly matching TRBD1 (5 bases). CDR3 size: 12 residues. Trimming left V 1 base short and J 9 bases short, with 7 bases between. CDR1 and CDR2 (germline): WSHSY, SAAADI. The CDR3 here is CASSEWGTEQFF. The DNA of the CDR3 is TGCGCCAGCAGTGAGTGGGGCACTGAGCAGTTCTTC.

The gene calls are TRBV9 and TRBJ2-3; D ambiguous. V lost 7 bases and J 7 bases, leaving 4 bases between the germline ends. The CDR3 consists of 9 residues. The V gene's germline CDR1 is SGDLS and CDR2 YYNGEE. The CDR3 spells CASGNTQYF. CDR3 in DNA: TGTGCCAGCGGCAATACGCAGTATTTT.

This clonotype was recorded at least ten times. The chain has TRBV4-1 and TRBJ2-1, with 13 bases that match TRBD2. Trimming at V came to 4 bases and at J to 6 bases, leaving 6 bases not matched to a gene. The germline gives CDR1 MGHRA, CDR2 YSYEKL. The CDR3 is made up of 16 amino acids. In nucleotides, the CDR3 is TGCGCCAGCAGCCCCACTAGCGGGAGGGACCTCAATGAGCAGTTCTTC. Translated, it gives CASSPTSGRDLNEQFF.

In this sample, this clonotype turned up many times. The chain uses TRBV2 and TRBJ2-5; D uncertain. The length of the CDR3 is 14 residues. CDR1 and CDR2 (germline): SNHLY, FYNNEI. Deletions cut 1 base from V and 0 bases from J, with 6 bases between. The CDR3 DNA sequence: TGTGCCAGCAGTGAAGTGGGTGACCAAGAGACCCAGTACTTC. Translating it yields CASSEVGDQETQYF.

This clonotype was counted at least ten times. The chain is built from TRBV6-2 or TRBV6-3 and TRBJ2-3, with 10 bases lining up with TRBD1. Germline CDR1 reads MNHEY; CDR2 reads SVGEGT. The V and J ends lost 2 bases and 2 bases, in that order; junction bases with no gene match: 10. The CDR3 has 18 amino acids. The CDR3 reads CASSYRQGASSSTDTQYF. CDR3 in DNA: TGTGCCAGCAGTTACAGACAGGGGGCTTCGTCTTCCACAGATACGCAGTATTTT.

This clonotype was recorded a few times. The rearrangement links TRBV20-1 to TRBJ1-2; D gene ambiguous. Deletions cut 6 bases from V and 4 bases from J, with 6 bases between. This CDR3 is built from 10 residues. Germline CDR1 reads DFQATT; CDR2 reads SNEGSKA (reference sequence). This chain's CDR3 is CSADLYGYTF. The DNA for the CDR3 is TGCAGTGCCGATCTCTATGGCTACACCTTC.

This clonotype was seen more than once but under ten times. The chain is built from TRBV11-2 and TRBJ2-3; D unclear. Trimming left V 3 bases short and J 1 base short, with 17 bases between. Germline V gives CDR1 SGHAT, CDR2 FQNNGV. This CDR3 is 17 amino acids long. The CDR3 bases are TGTGCCAGCAGCTTCACGTATCGACCGCAGGGCACAGATACGCAGTATTTT. It is translated as CASSFTYRPQGTDTQYF.